One sample yielded the 26 T cell receptor beta chains listed below, sequenced in a study of Tregs in tolerant kidney transplant recipients (dated by TCRdb to about 2019). The library was obtained by the immunoSEQ multiplex PCR assay. Sourced from immuneACCESS, this table was stored by TCRdb with only in-frame sequences that have V and J called. A share of the clones is absent; for the studies checked, an unresolved V gene accounts for under half, and the remainder has no known explanation. The sample data list about 81,000 clones, and over 75% of these were observed just once. The ten largest clonotypes hold approximately 1.4% of the sample. The transplants used related donors along with nonmyeloablative bone marrow transplantation, and in the human trials mixed chimerism was transient. The specimen was CD4+ T cells from blood (PBMCs), collected 24 months after the transplant. The source is a human patient who received a combined kidney and bone marrow transplant. Some T cells seen after a transplant may have their origin in the graft donor.

The table lists this clone with a count of one. The rearrangement links TRBV6-1 to TRBJ1-5; 9 nucleotides align to TRBD1. After removal of 3 bases from V and 4 bases from J, the junction contained 7 bases not matched to a gene. CDR1 is MNHNS and CDR2 is SASEGT in the germline V gene. This CDR3 is 16 amino acids long. The CDR3 region has the DNA TGTGCCAGCAGTGACCCTGGACAGGGGTGGAATCAGCCCCAGCATTTT. Translating gives CASSDPGQGWNQPQHF.

The rearrangement uses TRBV6-6 and TRBJ1-5; D is possibly TRBD1 (5 bases). V dropped 8 bases and J dropped 5 bases, with 19 bases sitting between them. There are 15 residues in the CDR3. From germline, CDR1 is MNHNY and CDR2 SVGAGI (reference sequence). The CDR3 DNA reads as TGTGCCAGCGAAAAAGGGGAACAGGATCATCAGCCCCAGCATTTT. Protein product: CASEKGEQDHQPQHF.

The chain recombines TRBV10-3 with TRBJ2-7, with TRBD2 as a possible D gene (6 bases). The length of the CDR3 is 11 residues. Germline V gene data show CDR1 as ENHRY and CDR2 as SYGVKD. Trimming pared 5 bases from V and 7 bases from J, leaving 9 bases between. The DNA of the CDR3 is TGTGCCATCAGTTCGGCGGGGGAGCAGTACTTC. This codes for CAISSAGEQYF.

The chain employs TRBV6-5 and TRBJ1-1; TRBD1 might be the D (6 bases). The germline V and J ends were trimmed by 6 bases and 1 base, with 12 bases remaining between them. The germline V gene has CDR1 MNHEY and CDR2 SVGAGI. The CDR3 runs 14 residues. The CDR3 loop is CASRNRVKNTEAFF. CDR3 nucleotides: TGTGCCAGCAGAAACAGGGTCAAGAACACTGAAGCTTTCTTT.

The CDR3 spells CASSLARQGGKYEQYF. The CDR3 DNA reads TGTGCCAGCAGCTTAGCCCGACAGGGCGGGAAATACGAGCAGTACTTC. V and J are TRBV7-8 and TRBJ2-7, with D perhaps TRBD1 (7 bases). Trimming left V 0 bases short and J 4 bases short, with 16 bases between. The CDR3 has 16 amino acids. From germline, CDR1 is SGHVS and CDR2 FQNEAQ.

The rearrangement links TRBV18 to TRBJ1-2; D is possibly TRBD1 (5 bases). This CDR3 spans 15 amino acids. The V gene lost 3 bases and the J gene lost 4 bases, with 15 bases spanning the gap. Germline-derived CDR1 and CDR2 are KGHSH and LQKENI. The CDR3 nucleotides are TGTGCCAGCTCACCGACAGACTCAGATGGCTATGGCTACACCTTC. It translates to CASSPTDSDGYGYTF.

The chain has TRBV11-2 and TRBJ1-4; D is unclear. Germline V gene lookup returns CDR1 SGHAT and CDR2 FQNNGV. V lost 5 bases and J 1 base, leaving 8 bases between the germline ends. The CDR3 covers 14 residues. The CDR3 coding sequence is TGTGCCAGCAGCCTCGAGGGAACTAATGAAAAACTGTTTTTT. It specifies CASSLEGTNEKLFF.

This chain uses TRBV6-5 with TRBJ1-1; D unclear. V was cut by 10 bases and J by 0 bases, with 12 bases left in between. The V gene's germline CDR1 is MNHEY and CDR2 SVGAGI. CDR3 length: 13 residues. CDR3 region: CATKRFMNTEAFF. The CDR3 region has the DNA TGTGCCACCAAGAGATTTATGAACACTGAAGCTTTCTTT.

V and J are TRBV7-9 and TRBJ2-1; a possible D gene is TRBD2 (7 bases). Germline V gene lookup returns CDR1 SEHNR and CDR2 FQNEAQ (reference sequence). This CDR3 comprises 16 residues. Trimming left V 1 base short and J 5 bases short, with 15 bases between. The CDR3 nucleotides are TGTGCCAGCAGCTTAGGGGGGGGGCAACTCCACAATGAGCAGTTCTTC. Translation: CASSLGGGQLHNEQFF.

CDR3 nucleotides: TGTGCCAGCAGCCGTGGACTAGCGGGGGATAGCCCCTACGAGCAGTACTTC. Encoded protein: CASSRGLAGDSPYEQYF. The rearrangement uses TRBV7-6 and TRBJ2-7, with TRBD2 identical over 13 bases. The CDR3 is 17 residues long. CDR1 is SGHVS, CDR2 FNYEAQ, per germline. Unmatched junction bases numbered 9, after V lost 5 bases and J lost 2 bases.

The V call is TRBV18, the J call TRBJ1-1; 7 nucleotides align to TRBD1. The CDR3 loop spans 17 amino acids. Germline V gene sequence: CDR1 KGHSH, CDR2 LQKENI. The junction had 16 bases not matched to a gene; V was cut back by 4 bases and J by 5 bases. CDR3: CASSRLGQVLRGTEAFF. CDR3 DNA: TGTGCCAGCTCACGACTCGGACAGGTACTAAGGGGGACTGAAGCTTTCTTT.

This clone appeared a few times. The chain carries TRBV28 and TRBJ1-5, with TRBD1 matching over 8 bases. Germline loops: CDR1 MDHEN, CDR2 SYDVKM. The trim removed 3 bases at V and 6 bases at J, leaving 4 bases unmatched. The CDR3 spans 14 residues. As DNA, the CDR3 is TGTGCCAGCAGTTTTTCAGGGGGCGTTCAGCCCCAGCATTTT. It translates to CASSFSGGVQPQHF.

This clone has just one count. The chain joins TRBV7-2 to TRBJ2-5; 11 bases map to TRBD2. The CDR3 has 17 residues. Unmatched junction bases numbered 4, after V lost 0 bases and J lost 1 base. Germline V gene lookup returns CDR1 SGHTA and CDR2 FQGNSA. The CDR3 nucleotides read TGTGCCAGCAGCTTAGCACTAGCGGGGGTTGGCCAAGAGACCCAGTACTTC. It encodes CASSLALAGVGQETQYF.

The chain uses TRBV4-1 and TRBJ2-5; 9 bases match TRBD2. With the DNA end fitting TRBJ2-7 better, the J assignment may be wrong. This CDR3 contains 17 residues. Germline-derived CDR1 and CDR2 are MGHRA and YSYEKL. The CDR3 DNA follows: TGCGCCAGCAGCCAAGATCTTAGGCTAGCGGGAAGCTACGAGCAGTACTTC. This sequence encodes CASSQDLRLAGSYEQYF.

About this clone: One end of the junction varies from germline; a read error may be responsible. Other DNA sequences in this specimen translate into the identical CDR3. This CDR3 reads CASTRQGGNSPLHF. In DNA form, the CDR3 reads TGTGCCAGCACTCGACAGGGTGGTAATTCCCCCCTCCACTTT. The chain recombines TRBV28 with TRBJ1-6, with 7 bases that match TRBD1. CDR1 and CDR2 from the germline V gene are MDHEN and SYDVKM. The CDR3 is 14 residues long.

The gene calls are TRBV5-1 and TRBJ2-7; D remains ambiguous. CDR3 length: 17 residues. V was shortened by 1 base and J by 0 bases, with 17 bases between the two germline ends. Looked up from germline, CDR1 is SGHRS and CDR2 is YFSETQ. The CDR3 loop is CASSLTVQSGASYEQYF. The CDR3 region has the DNA TGCGCCAGCAGCTTGACAGTACAATCTGGCGCCTCCTACGAGCAGTACTTC.

The CDR3 nucleotides read TGTGCCTGGACCCGACTAGCGGGGGGGTTGAGCTCCTACAATGAGCAGTTCTTC. Its protein is CAWTRLAGGLSSYNEQFF. The chain uses TRBV30 and TRBJ2-1, with TRBD2 matching 14 bases. The CDR3 has 18 amino acids. The germline V gene encodes CDR1 GTSNPN and CDR2 SVGIG (reference sequence). Unmatched junction bases numbered 8, after V lost 4 bases and J lost 0 bases.

The chain uses TRBV2 and TRBJ2-3, with TRBD2 identical over 10 bases. Per the germline V gene, CDR1 is SNHLY and CDR2 is FYNNEI. There are 14 residues in the CDR3. With V trimmed by 8 bases and J by 6 bases, 8 bases remained unmatched. CDR3 protein: CASAPGLASDTQYF. CDR3 nucleotides: TGTGCCAGCGCTCCGGGACTAGCGTCGGATACGCAGTATTTT.

This clone was seen only once. The V gene is TRBV5-6, the J gene TRBJ1-5, with D possibly matching TRBD1 (6 bases). Deletions cut 0 bases from V and 5 bases from J, with 6 bases between. In germline, CDR1 is SGHDT, CDR2 YYEEEE. This CDR3 contains 13 residues. Written as DNA, the CDR3 is TGTGCCAGCAGCTTGGGGGGGCATCAGCCCCAGCATTTT. The encoded protein is CASSLGGHQPQHF.

The rearrangement links TRBV18 to TRBJ2-3; TRBD2 aligns across 12 bases. Germline loops: CDR1 KGHSH, CDR2 LQKENI. Unmatched junction bases numbered 4, after V lost 3 bases and J lost 3 bases. The CDR3 is made up of 16 amino acids. The CDR3 spells CASSPLAGGRTDTQYF. CDR3 in DNA: TGTGCCAGCTCACCCCTAGCGGGGGGGCGGACAGATACGCAGTATTTT.

The chain couples TRBV7-2 to TRBJ1-2; 9 nucleotides agree with TRBD1. The junction had 15 bases not matched to a gene; V was cut back by 5 bases and J by 8 bases. Germline CDR1 is SGHTA and CDR2 is FQGNSA. This CDR3 is built from 16 residues. This chain's CDR3 is CASSTRGGQGRRGYTF. CDR3 coding DNA: TGTGCCAGCAGCACCCGGGGGGGACAGGGACGGAGGGGCTACACCTTC.

The chain combines TRBV7-3 with TRBJ2-7; D is possibly TRBD1 (6 bases). The V gene's germline CDR1 is SGHTA and CDR2 FQGTGA. CDR3 length: 13 amino acids. The V end was cut by 2 bases, the J end by 7 bases, with 12 bases between. This CDR3 reads CASSLQGLSEQYF. CDR3 bases: TGTGCCAGCAGCTTACAGGGGTTGTCAGAGCAGTACTTC. The variable domain in full, completed from reference TRBV7-3 and TRBJ2-7, reads GAGVSQTPSNKVTEKGKYVELRCDPISGHTALYWYRQSLGQGPEFLIYFQGTGAADDSGLPNDRFFAVRPEGSVSTLKIQRTERGDSAVYLCASSLQGLSEQYFGPGTRLTVT.

The sample holds a few counts of this clone. The rearrangement uses TRBV14 and TRBJ1-5, with unresolved D. The V and J ends lost 0 bases and 5 bases respectively, with 5 bases between them. The CDR3 runs 13 residues. Germline V gene sequence: CDR1 SGHDN, CDR2 FVKESK. The CDR3 region has the DNA TGTGCCAGCAGCCAAGAGAGGGATCAGCCCCAGCATTTT. Protein sequence: CASSQERDQPQHF.

The CDR3 coding sequence is TGTGCCAGCAGCTTAGGACTAGCGGGAGTAGGTGAGCAGTTCTTC. Residues: CASSLGLAGVGEQFF. The J gene is TRBJ2-1, the V gene TRBV7-9, with TRBD2 matching 12 bases. The CDR3 sequence is 15 residues long. CDR1 is SEHNR, CDR2 FQNEAQ, per germline (reference sequence). The ends lost 1 base at V and 9 bases at J; junction bases unmatched: 4.

The CDR3 region has the DNA TGTGCCAGCAGCTTAGGCGGTACCCCTAACTATGGCTACACCTTC. It translates to CASSLGGTPNYGYTF. This chain joins TRBV7-2 and TRBJ1-2, with D unclear. The CDR3 has 15 residues. From germline, CDR1 is SGHTA and CDR2 FQGNSA. Trimming pared 1 base from V and 0 bases from J, leaving 9 bases between.

The chain recombines TRBV2 with TRBJ1-1, with 8 bases identical to TRBD1. The junction had 10 bases not matched to a gene; V was cut back by 9 bases and J by 4 bases. The germline gives CDR1 SNHLY, CDR2 FYNNEI. The CDR3 extends over 14 amino acids. The CDR3 DNA is TGTGCCAGTTACCCGGGACAGGACGGCACTGAAGCTTTCTTT. Translation gives CASYPGQDGTEAFF.